The sequence of this T cell receptor beta chain was determined in a study of shared clonotypes between healthy human individuals. General study findings and limits: Inspection by rarefaction showed sorted-subset sequencing to be incomplete despite large depth. Only blood underwent sampling, and tissue repertoires likely differ. What naive subsets generally showed was a larger estimated richness than memory subsets showed.

CDR3 size: 14 residues. The V end was cut by 0 bases, the J end by 9 bases, with 13 bases between. Germline-derived CDR1 and CDR2 are SGDLS and YYNGEE. CD45RO negativity and positive selection for CCR7 defined naive CD8 cells, a population that excluded terminally differentiated effector memory CD45RA+ cells. Details on this clone: Its antigen is still unknown.

The repertoire was sequenced with immunoSEQ multiplex PCR; TCRdb's copy has only in-frame clones and lacks some. In the table there are around 2,000,000 clones, under 95% of which are singletons. This receptor was taken from a man aged 18 to 30 in good health. Some clones in this sample may be carry-over from other donors' samples. Sequenced sample: naive CD8+ T cells from PBMCs. The genes are TRBV9 and TRBJ2-1, with a tentative D call TRBD2 (6 bases). The CDR3 here is CASSVGNPGGEQFF. The CDR3 nucleotides read TGTGCCAGCAGCGTAGGAAACCCCGGGGGTGAGCAGTTCTTC.